One sample yielded the 16 T cell receptor beta chains listed below, sequenced in a study of shared clonotypes between healthy human individuals. Sequenced by immunoSEQ multiplex PCR; TCRdb stores in-frame clones only, minus some. The sample consists of roughly 2.5 million clones, roughly 92% of them appearing once. The sequenced sample consisted of naive CD4+ T cells sorted from blood. Subset indicated: CD45RA+ positively selected. These receptors were taken from a young man in good health.

For the CDR3, the DNA is TGTGCCAGCAGCGATCTAGCGGGGGAGACCCAGTACTTC. Its translation is CASSDLAGETQYF. This sequence joins TRBV9 and TRBJ2-5, with 9 bases aligning to TRBD2. The CDR3 length is 13 residues. Germline V gives CDR1 SGDLS, CDR2 YYNGEE. After removal of 3 bases from V and 5 bases from J, the junction contained 2 bases not matched to a gene.

As for this clone: This same CDR3 is encoded by further DNA sequences in the sample. The rearrangement uses TRBV11-2 and TRBJ2-3, with D hard to call. The CDR3 consists of 15 residues. From germline, CDR1 is SGHAT and CDR2 FQNNGV. Trimming removed 1 base at V and 0 bases at J, with 8 bases between. The CDR3 region is CASSLAGRSTDTQYF. Written as DNA, the CDR3 is TGTGCCAGCAGCTTAGCCGGGCGGAGCACAGATACGCAGTATTTT.

The gene calls are TRBV5-1 and TRBJ1-4, with 7 bases lining up with TRBD1. Germline CDR1 is SGHRS and CDR2 is YFSETQ. Trimming cost V 0 bases and J 0 bases; bases outside gene matches: 2. The CDR3 extends over 16 amino acids. CDR3 sequence reads: CASSLEGGPTNEKLFF. The CDR3 bases are TGCGCCAGCAGCTTGGAAGGGGGCCCAACTAATGAAAAACTGTTTTTT.

The rearrangement links TRBV5-4 to TRBJ2-7, with 8 positions matching TRBD1. The CDR3 extends over 15 amino acids. The germline V gene encodes CDR1 SGHNT and CDR2 YYREEE (reference sequence). Unmatched junction bases numbered 7, after V lost 3 bases and J lost 2 bases. CDR3 nucleotides: TGTGCCAGCAGCTACGCCAGGGGGCTTCCCTACGAGCAGTACTTC. Its protein is CASSYARGLPYEQYF.

The chain uses TRBV29-1 and TRBJ2-7, with a tentative D call TRBD1 (6 bases). Trimming shortened V by 6 bases and J by 2 bases, and 11 bases separated the two germline ends. The CDR3 runs 12 residues. Germline V CDR1 and CDR2: SQVTM, ANQGSEA. In DNA, the CDR3 is TGCAGCGTCCAGGGGAGTACCTACGAGCAGTACTTC. Translated: CSVQGSTYEQYF.

V usage is TRBV18 and J usage is TRBJ1-5, with a possible D match to TRBD1 (6 bases). Trimming removed 5 bases from V and 0 bases from J, with 14 bases in between. The germline V gene has CDR1 KGHSH and CDR2 LQKENI. The CDR3 extends over 16 amino acids. This chain's CDR3 is CASSGTTGHSNQPQHF. The CDR3 region has the DNA TGTGCCAGCTCAGGAACGACAGGCCATAGCAATCAGCCCCAGCATTTT.

The J gene is TRBJ1-2, the V gene TRBV27; 12 nucleotides align to TRBD1. The CDR3 has 13 residues. The trim removed 8 bases at V and 7 bases at J, leaving 5 bases unmatched. Germline CDR1 and CDR2: MNHEY and SMNVEV (reference sequence). The CDR3 sequence: CASWGQGASGYTF. The CDR3 DNA reads TGTGCCAGCTGGGGACAGGGGGCTTCTGGCTACACCTTC.

The V call is TRBV7-2, the J call TRBJ2-2; D unresolved. The V end lost 5 bases, the J end lost 5 bases, and 18 bases lay between the germline ends. This CDR3 has 16 residues. Germline lookup yields CDR1 SGHTA and CDR2 FQGNSA. CDR3 in DNA: TGTGCCAGCAGCCCAGAAGTCAGGACCTTAACCGGGGAGCTGTTTTTT. It specifies CASSPEVRTLTGELFF.

V is TRBV6-5 and J is TRBJ1-6; D may be TRBD1 (5 bases). The V gene lost 1 base and the J gene lost 7 bases, with 11 bases spanning the gap. The length of the CDR3 is 15 residues. The germline CDR1 and CDR2 sequences are MNHEY and SVGAGI. CDR3 residues: CASSYFDRLNSPLHF. The CDR3 nucleotides are TGTGCCAGCAGTTACTTCGACAGACTGAATTCACCCCTCCACTTT.

This clone was recorded a few times. This chain joins TRBV2 and TRBJ2-7, with TRBD1 matching 11 bases. CDR1 and CDR2 (germline): SNHLY, FYNNEI. V lost 7 bases and J lost 5; bases outside the gene matches: 7. The CDR3 spans 14 residues. CDR3 amino acids: CASNLDRGPDEQYF. The DNA of the CDR3 is TGTGCCAGCAACCTGGACAGGGGGCCTGACGAGCAGTACTTC. The full variable domain, rest sourced from reference TRBV2 and TRBJ2-7, is EPEVTQTPSHQVTQMGQEVILRCVPISNHLYFYWYRQILGQKVEFLVSFYNNEISEKSEIFDDQFSVERPDGSNFTLKIRSTKLEDSAMYFCASNLDRGPDEQYFGPGTRLTVT.

The J gene is TRBJ2-1, the V gene TRBV10-3; D is ambiguous. The germline V gene has CDR1 ENHRY and CDR2 SYGVKD. The CDR3 totals 11 residues. V dropped 6 bases and J dropped 9 bases, with 9 bases sitting between them. In DNA form, the CDR3 reads TGTGCCATCAGCGTAGGGTTTGAGCAGTTCTTC. It yields the protein CAISVGFEQFF.

About this clone: This sample also contains other DNA sequences that code for the same CDR3. CDR3 sequence reads: CASSFQGTGELFF. In DNA form, the CDR3 reads TGTGCCAGCAGCTTTCAGGGAACCGGGGAGCTGTTTTTT. The genes are TRBV7-3 and TRBJ2-2, with D tentatively TRBD1 (5 bases). Germline V gives CDR1 SGHTA, CDR2 FQGTGA. Between the trimmed V and J ends, which lost 3 bases and 5 bases, there was a span of 7 bases. This CDR3 contains 13 residues.

V usage is TRBV7-9 and J usage is TRBJ1-1; D not resolved. Germline V gene lookup returns CDR1 SEHNR and CDR2 FQNEAQ (reference sequence). Trimming stripped 7 bases from V and 1 base from J, with 16 bases between. This CDR3 contains 15 residues. The CDR3 here is CASTNQLNQNTEAFF. Written as DNA, the CDR3 is TGTGCCAGCACCAACCAGTTGAACCAGAACACTGAAGCTTTCTTT.

The chain couples TRBV2 to TRBJ2-5, with D perhaps TRBD2 (5 bases). The CDR3 sequence is 15 residues long. The V gene's germline CDR1 is SNHLY and CDR2 FYNNEI. Trimming removed 4 bases at V and 7 bases at J, with 19 bases between. CDR3 residues: CASSVRGSKAWTQYF. As DNA, the CDR3 is TGTGCCAGCAGTGTTCGGGGAAGCAAGGCCTGGACCCAGTACTTC.

The rearrangement joins TRBV21-1 to TRBJ2-3; the table's D call, TRBD2, was not checked against the DNA. TRBV21-1 is classified as a pseudogene. The length of the CDR3 is 14 residues. The CDR3: CASSLRAPTDTQYF. CDR3 DNA: TGTGCCAGCAGCCTTCGCGCACCCACAGATACGCAGTATTTT.

The chain has TRBV6-1 and TRBJ2-3; weak D call: TRBD2 (7 bases). The CDR3 covers 12 residues. Trimming took off 7 bases at V and 6 bases at J, with 11 bases between the two ends. CDR1 is MNHNS and CDR2 is SASEGT in the germline V gene. CDR3 coding DNA: TGTGCCAGCAAGAGGGGGGGGGATACGCAGTATTTT. Translated: CASKRGGDTQYF.